This paragraph reports one T cell receptor (beta chain). What it binds is not known. These data come from a study of T-cell reconstitution after alpha-beta-depleted transplantation in children. The germline gives CDR1 LGHDT, CDR2 YNNKEL (reference sequence). The CDR3 runs 17 residues. Trimming cost V 1 base and J 0 bases, with 16 bases left between them. Unique molecular identifiers were incorporated during preparation of the TCRbeta library. One entry per CDR3 protein results from TCRdb running MiXCR on the PCR reads. The table lists about 580,000 distinct CDR3 sequences, 25% to 30% of them singletons. Study-level findings and limits: High day-60 TCRbeta diversity in some patients came from surviving recipient T cells and thymic progenitors. Once a year had passed after transplant, T-cell counts and diversity came mostly from newly produced T cells. Alpha-beta T cells about two months after transplant reportedly derived from several hundred expanded graft clones.

The source material was PBMCs, sampled before TCRalphabeta/CD19-depleted stem cell transplant. This sequence was found in a boy younger than two with Wiskott-Aldrich syndrome, due to receive a stem cell transplant. The V and J genes are TRBV3-1 and TRBJ2-7; possibly TRBD2 for D (6 bases). CDR3 in amino acids: CASSQGRGPRGSYEQYF. The CDR3, as DNA: TGTGCCAGCAGCCAAGGGAGGGGACCCCGGGGCTCCTACGAGCAGTACTTC.